The clone carrying this TCR beta chain has more than one count but fewer than ten. What it binds is unknown. The use of a sample-barcoded 5' primer and a J-beta primer mix characterized a second PCR of about 7 to 12 cycles. Through a template-switch adaptor with 12 random nucleotides, each cDNA molecule received a tag. From the 5' RACE reads, TCRdb called clonotypes with MiXCR, one entry per CDR3 protein. The sample shows some 1.5 million distinct CDR3 sequences, over 25% of them seen only once. Between the trimmed V and J ends, which lost 6 bases and 8 bases, there was a span of 11 bases. The CDR3 runs 12 residues. These data belong to a study of blood T cells in healthy people across ages. Study-level results: Diversity of TCR beta correlated strongly with naive T cell percentage. More naive CD4+ cells and higher diversity were found in long-lived than in aged donors. Among T cells, TCR beta diversity per million cells dropped roughly linearly as age rose.

The TCR was taken from a woman under 40 in good health. The specimen sequenced was blood. The gene calls are TRBV12-3 or TRBV12-4 and TRBJ1-5; tentative D call: TRBD1 (5 bases). The CDR3 coding sequence is TGTGCCAGCAGGGCGCAGGGTAAGCCCCAGCATTTT. This sequence encodes CASRAQGKPQHF.